The clone carrying this T cell receptor beta chain was detected a few times. Antigen unknown. This sample stems from a study of radiotherapy plus CTLA-4 blockade in lung cancer. Study-level background: Patients showed objective responses in around a sixth of cases and disease control in around 30%. Study-level points and caveats: TCR clones from tumors expanded in blood after radiotherapy plus ipilimumab.

Sequencing used immunoSEQ multiplex PCR; TCRdb keeps in-frame clones, though not all of them. Here the sample spans tens of thousands of clones, approximately 75% being singletons. Germline V gene lookup returns CDR1 SEHNR and CDR2 FQNEAQ (reference sequence). Trimming stripped 1 base from V and 2 bases from J, with 21 bases between. The CDR3 contains 18 residues. The chain combines TRBV7-9 with TRBJ2-7, with D perhaps given as TRBD1 or TRBD2 (5 bases each). Specimen: peripheral blood, collected from a patient treated with radiotherapy plus ipilimumab. The TCR sequence derives from a human donor with non-small cell lung cancer that progressed on radiotherapy plus ipilimumab. CDR3 amino acids: CASSLVSGRQYFAYEQYF. The DNA of the CDR3 is TGTGCCAGCAGCTTAGTCTCGGGGCGTCAGTATTTCGCCTACGAGCAGTACTTC.